This TCR beta chain was recovered during a study of T cells after yellow fever vaccination. Study context: Fractions of low cell number were prepared using SMART-Seq v4 Ultra Low Input. Overall study results and limits: Few clonotypes appeared in both CD4 and CD8 compartments. The study noted that FACS-sorted repertoires could contain abundant clonotypes contaminating from the bulk population. Booster sampling recovered most clones from primary vaccination (approximately 96% CD4, around 90% CD8).

Trimming at V came to 5 bases and at J to 5 bases, leaving 9 bases not matched to a gene. CDR1 and CDR2 from the germline V gene are SGHTA and FQGTGA. The CDR3 length is 15 residues. This clonotype was counted between two and nine times. Its target is unknown. Using its own MiXCR run on the 5' RACE reads, TCRdb lists one record per CDR3 protein. Counted here are some 320,000 distinct CDR3 sequences, about 10% occurring once; the ten biggest clones make up 3% to 4%. V is TRBV7-3 and J is TRBJ2-5; TRBD1 matches at 9 bases. Specimen: CD4+ T cells sorted from PBMCs, collected 45 days after the yellow fever booster vaccination. The TCR sequence derives from a young man who received the YFV17D yellow fever vaccine. CDR3 amino acids: CASSPGTGLWETQYF. In DNA, the CDR3 is TGTGCCAGCAGCCCGGGGACAGGGCTCTGGGAGACCCAGTACTTC. Looking up the rest from reference TRBV7-3 and TRBJ2-5 gives the full variable domain: GAGVSQTPSNKVTEKGKYVELRCDPISGHTALYWYRQSLGQGPEFLIYFQGTGAADDSGLPNDRFFAVRPEGSVSTLKIQRTERGDSAVYLCASSPGTGLWETQYFGPGTRLLVL.